The clone carrying this T cell receptor beta chain was observed a few times. Its target is not known. Method: immunoSEQ multiplex PCR; TCRdb's copy keeps in-frame clones and lacks some. The sample yields some 69,000 clones, 74% seen once. From germline, CDR1 is SGDLS and CDR2 YYNGEE. The CDR3 loop spans 14 amino acids. Trimming removed 3 bases from V and 1 base from J, with 10 bases in between. These data belong to a study of vaccination effects on CD4 cells after COVID-19. ViraFEST used viral peptide pools to expand antigen-specific CD4+ T cells before sequencing. Following 10 days of culture, CD4+ T cells were isolated. Each person got two doses of an mRNA SARS-CoV-2 vaccine, BNT162b2 or mRNA-1273. Vaccine recipients, nucleocapsid antibody negative, had no prior SARS-CoV-2 infection. On days 3 and 7, fresh IL-2 medium replaced half the medium. Overall study results and limits: Recruitment yielded few convalescent patients, and the study had no early post-infection timepoints.

Source: CD4+ T cells from PBMCs cultured with HCoV-229E spike peptides, taken after COVID-19 vaccination. The TCR originated in a human donor who received a COVID-19 vaccine. The rearrangement links TRBV9 to TRBJ1-1; possibly TRBD1 for D (5 bases). CDR3 sequence: CASSADDRNTEAFF. DNA of the CDR3: TGTGCCAGCAGCGCCGACGACAGGAACACTGAAGCTTTCTTT.